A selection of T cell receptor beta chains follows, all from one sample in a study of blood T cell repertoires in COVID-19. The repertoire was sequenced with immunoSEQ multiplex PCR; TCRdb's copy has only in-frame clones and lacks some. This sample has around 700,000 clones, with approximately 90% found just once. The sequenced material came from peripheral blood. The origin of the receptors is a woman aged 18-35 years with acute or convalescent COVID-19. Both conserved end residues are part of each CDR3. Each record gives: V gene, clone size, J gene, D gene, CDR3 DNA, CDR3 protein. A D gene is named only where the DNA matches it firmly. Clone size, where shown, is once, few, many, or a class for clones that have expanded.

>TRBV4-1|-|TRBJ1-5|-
TGCGCCAGCAGCCAAGTTGGGGCTCAGCCCCAGCATTTT
CASSQVGAQPQHF
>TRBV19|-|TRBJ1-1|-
TGTGCCAGTAGTGCCTGGACAAGGAACACTGAAGCTTTCTTT
CASSAWTRNTEAFF
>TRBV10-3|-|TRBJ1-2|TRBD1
TGTGCCATCAGTGAGCCTCAGGGGGCGCGAGGTGGCTACACCTTC
CAISEPQGARGGYTF
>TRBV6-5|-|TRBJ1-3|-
TGTGCCAGCAGACAGGGCTCTGGAAACACCATATATTTT
CASRQGSGNTIYF
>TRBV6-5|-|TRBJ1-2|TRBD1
TGTGCCAGCAGTACCGGGACAGGGTTCTATGGCTACACCTTC
CASSTGTGFYGYTF
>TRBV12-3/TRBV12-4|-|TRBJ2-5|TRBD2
TGTGCCATCCCTAGCGGGGAGGGGAAGACCCAGTACTTC
CAIPSGEGKTQYF
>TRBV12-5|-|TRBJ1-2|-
TGTGCTAGTGGTTTGGTTCTCAGGGGCTTTCCCTGGGGCTACACCTTC
CASGLVLRGFPWGYTF
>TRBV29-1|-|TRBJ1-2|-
TGCAGCGTTTACTCCAACTATGGCTACACCTTC
CSVYSNYGYTF
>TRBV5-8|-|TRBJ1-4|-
TGTGCCAGCTTGAAGAGTGCAACTAATGAAAAACTGTTTTTT
CASLKSATNEKLFF
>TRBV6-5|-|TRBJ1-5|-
TGTGCCAGCAGTTACGTGGGGCGGAATAGCAATCAGCCCCAGCATTTT
CASSYVGRNSNQPQHF
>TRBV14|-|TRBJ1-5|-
TGTGCCAGCAGCCTCGCAGGGGGCAATCAGCCCCAGCATTTT
CASSLAGGNQPQHF
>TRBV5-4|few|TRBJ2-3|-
TGTGCCAGCAGCTTGAAGGCGGGACTTAGCACAGATACGCAGTATTTT
CASSLKAGLSTDTQYF
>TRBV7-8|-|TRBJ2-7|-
TGTGCCAGCTGCTTCCGGGGGGCCGGCTCCTACGAGCAGTACTTC
CASCFRGAGSYEQYF
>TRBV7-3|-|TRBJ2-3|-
TGTGCCAGCAGCTTATTGCCGAGTCCCGATACGCAGTATTTT
CASSLLPSPDTQYF
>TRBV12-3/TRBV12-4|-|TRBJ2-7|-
TGTGCCAGCAGTTTAGCGAGGTACGAGCAGTACTTC
CASSLARYEQYF
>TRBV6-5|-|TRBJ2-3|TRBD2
TGTGCCAGCAGTTATTTAGCGGGGGCCAGGGATACGCAGTATTTT
CASSYLAGARDTQYF
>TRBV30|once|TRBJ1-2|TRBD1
TGTGCCTGGAGTGCAGGGGGCTATATCAACTATGGCTACACCTTC
CAWSAGGYINYGYTF
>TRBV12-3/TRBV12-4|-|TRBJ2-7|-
TGTGCCAGCAGTTACGGTCCTTACGAGCAGTACTTC
CASSYGPYEQYF
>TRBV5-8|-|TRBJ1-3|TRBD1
TGTGCCAGCAGCGGGACAGGGCTTAAGAGATTCTTCCGCCCTGGAAACACCATATATTTT
CASSGTGLKRFFRPGNTIYF
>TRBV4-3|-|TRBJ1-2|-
TGCGCCAGCAGCCAAGCCCCAGGGGAGGGCGGCTACACCTTC
CASSQAPGEGGYTF
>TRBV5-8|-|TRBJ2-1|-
TGTGCCAGCAGCTTGATTGGGCGGGGCGATGAGCAGTTCTTC
CASSLIGRGDEQFF
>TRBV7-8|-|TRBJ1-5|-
TGTGCCAGCAGCCCGACCCGTGACTATAGCAATCAGCCCCAGCATTTT
CASSPTRDYSNQPQHF
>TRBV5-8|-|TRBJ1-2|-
TGTGCCAGCAGCCTGGGTATTAACTTCTATGGCTACACCTTC
CASSLGINFYGYTF
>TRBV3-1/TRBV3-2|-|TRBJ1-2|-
TGTGCCAGCAGCCGTGGGGCAGGAGAAGTATATGGCTACACCTTC
CASSRGAGEVYGYTF
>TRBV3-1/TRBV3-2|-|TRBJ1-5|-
TGTGCCAGCAGCCTTTCAGGGGCTTTTCAGCCCCAGCATTTT
CASSLSGAFQPQHF
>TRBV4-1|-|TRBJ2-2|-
TGCGCCAGCAGCCCGGACTGGGACACCGGGGAGCTGTTTTTT
CASSPDWDTGELFF
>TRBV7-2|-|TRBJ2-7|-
TGTGCCAGCAGCTTAGACAACTACGAGCAGTACTTC
CASSLDNYEQYF
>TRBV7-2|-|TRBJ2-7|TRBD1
TGTGCCAGCAGCTTCACCGGGACAGGGAACGAGCAGTACTTC
CASSFTGTGNEQYF
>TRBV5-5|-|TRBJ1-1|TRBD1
TGTGCCAGCAGCGCACAGGGGGCGGACATGAACACTGAAGCTTTCTTT
CASSAQGADMNTEAFF
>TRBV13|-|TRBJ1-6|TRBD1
TGTGCCAGCAGCACTCGACAGGGAAATAATTCACCCCTCCACTTT
CASSTRQGNNSPLHF
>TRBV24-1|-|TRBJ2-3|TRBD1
TGTGCCACCAGTGATTTGCGAGGAAGGGGGCCCACAGATACGCAGTATTTT
CATSDLRGRGPTDTQYF
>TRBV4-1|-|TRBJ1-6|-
TGCGCCAGCAGCCAAGTTGCAGGGTTGCATTCACCCCTCCACTTT
CASSQVAGLHSPLHF
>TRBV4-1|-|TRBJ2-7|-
TGCGCCAGCAGCCAAGTGATACTACCTACCTACGAGCAGTACTTC
CASSQVILPTYEQYF
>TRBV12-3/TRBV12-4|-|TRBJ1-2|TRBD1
TGTGCCAGCACCCGGGGACAGGGGTATGGCTACACCTTC
CASTRGQGYGYTF
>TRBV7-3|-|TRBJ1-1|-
TGTGCCAGCAGCCCTGGGGCGAACACTGAAGCTTTCTTT
CASSPGANTEAFF
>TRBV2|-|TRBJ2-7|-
TGTGCCAGCATCACGGGGGAAAGGGGTTACGAGCAGTACTTC
CASITGERGYEQYF
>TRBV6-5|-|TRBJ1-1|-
TGTGCCAGCAGTTACTCGGGGGGAATGGTTTCTGAAGCTTTCTTT
CASSYSGGMVSEAFF
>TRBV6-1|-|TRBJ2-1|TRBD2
TGTGCCAGCAGTGGACTAGCGGGGGGGCGGTACAATGAGCAGTTCTTC
CASSGLAGGRYNEQFF
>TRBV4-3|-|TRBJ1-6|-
TGCGCCAGCAGCCAAGATGGGCAGGGAGGTTCACCCCTCCACTTT
CASSQDGQGGSPLHF
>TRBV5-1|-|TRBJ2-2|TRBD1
TGCGCCAGCAGGCCCGGGACAGGGGATGCCGGGGAGCTGTTTTTT
CASRPGTGDAGELFF
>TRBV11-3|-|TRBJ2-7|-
TGTGCCAGCAGCGATGGACAGTCGGACGAGCAGTACTTC
CASSDGQSDEQYF